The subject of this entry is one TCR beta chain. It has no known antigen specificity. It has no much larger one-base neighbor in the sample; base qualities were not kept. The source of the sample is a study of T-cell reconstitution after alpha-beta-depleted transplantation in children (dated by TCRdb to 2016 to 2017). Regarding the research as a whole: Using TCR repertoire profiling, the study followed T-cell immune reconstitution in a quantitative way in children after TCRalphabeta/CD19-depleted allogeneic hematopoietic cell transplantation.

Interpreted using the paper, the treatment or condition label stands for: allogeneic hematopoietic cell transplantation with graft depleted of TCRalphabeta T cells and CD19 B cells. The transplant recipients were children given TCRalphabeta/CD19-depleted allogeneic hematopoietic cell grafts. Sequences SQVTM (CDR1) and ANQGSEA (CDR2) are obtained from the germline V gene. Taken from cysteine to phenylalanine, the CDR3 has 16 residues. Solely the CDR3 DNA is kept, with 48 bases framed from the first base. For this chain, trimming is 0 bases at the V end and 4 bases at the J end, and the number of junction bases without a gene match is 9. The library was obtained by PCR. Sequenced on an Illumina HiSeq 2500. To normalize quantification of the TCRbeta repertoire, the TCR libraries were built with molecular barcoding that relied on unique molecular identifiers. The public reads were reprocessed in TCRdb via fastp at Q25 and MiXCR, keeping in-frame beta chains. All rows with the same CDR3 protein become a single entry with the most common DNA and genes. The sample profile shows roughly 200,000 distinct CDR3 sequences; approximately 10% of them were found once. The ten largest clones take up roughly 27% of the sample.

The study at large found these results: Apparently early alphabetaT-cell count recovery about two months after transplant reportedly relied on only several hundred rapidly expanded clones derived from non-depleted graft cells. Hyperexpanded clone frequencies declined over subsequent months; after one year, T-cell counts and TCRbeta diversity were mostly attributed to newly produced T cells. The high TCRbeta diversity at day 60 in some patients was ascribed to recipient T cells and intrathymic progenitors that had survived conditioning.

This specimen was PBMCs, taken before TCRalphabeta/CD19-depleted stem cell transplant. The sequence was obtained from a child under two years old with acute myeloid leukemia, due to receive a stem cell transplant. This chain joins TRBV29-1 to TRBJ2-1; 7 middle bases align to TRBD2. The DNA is TGCAGCGTTGAAGATTCGTGGGAGGGCCCTTACAATGAGCAGTTCTTC. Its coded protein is CSVEDSWEGPYNEQFF.